Included here is one T cell receptor beta chain sequence, with context. V shed 4 bases and J shed 4 bases, with 14 bases lying between them. This CDR3 contains 14 residues. In germline, CDR1 is SQVTM, CDR2 ANQGSEA. This entry comes from a study of cytomegalovirus exposure and HLA in healthy donors. PCR was performed using 60 Vbeta and 13 Jbeta primers. Assay: immunoSEQ multiplex PCR; the TCRdb copy retains only in-frame clones and omits some. The table records roughly 120,000 clones, over 65% of them present only once. This sequence was found in a woman aged 25 to 39 in good health and CMV-seronegative. The V call is TRBV29-1, the J call TRBJ1-3; no definite D call. The sequenced sample consisted of PBMCs. The CDR3 coding sequence is TGCAGCGTTGGAGACCAGAGGAGGGGAAACACCATATATTTT. It codes for CSVGDQRRGNTIYF.